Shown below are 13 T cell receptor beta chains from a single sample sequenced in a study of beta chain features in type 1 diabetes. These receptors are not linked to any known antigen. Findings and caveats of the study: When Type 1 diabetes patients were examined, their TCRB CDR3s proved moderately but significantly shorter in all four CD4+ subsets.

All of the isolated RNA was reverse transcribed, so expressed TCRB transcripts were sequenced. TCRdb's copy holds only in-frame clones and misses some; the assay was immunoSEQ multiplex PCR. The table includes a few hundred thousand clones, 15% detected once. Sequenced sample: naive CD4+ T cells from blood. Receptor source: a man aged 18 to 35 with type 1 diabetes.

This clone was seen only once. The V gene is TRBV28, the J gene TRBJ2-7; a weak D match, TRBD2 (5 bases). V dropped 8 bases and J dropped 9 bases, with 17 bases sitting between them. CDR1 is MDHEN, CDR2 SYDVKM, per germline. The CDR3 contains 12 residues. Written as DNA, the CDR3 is TGTGCCAGCCGGCCCCCGTTCCGGGGGCAGTACTTC. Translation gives CASRPPFRGQYF. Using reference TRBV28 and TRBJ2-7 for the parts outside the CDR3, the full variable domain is DVKVTQSSRYLVKRTGEKVFLECVQDMDHENMFWYRQDPGLGLRLIYFSYDVKMKEKGDIPEGYSVSREKKERFSLILESASTNQTSMYLCASRPPFRGQYFGPGTRLTVT.

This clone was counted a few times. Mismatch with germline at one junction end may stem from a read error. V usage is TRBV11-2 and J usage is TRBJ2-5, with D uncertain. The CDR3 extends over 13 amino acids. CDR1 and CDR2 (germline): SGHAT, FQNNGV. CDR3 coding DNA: TGTGCCAGCAGCCCAAGGCCACAGAGCTGGGCTGACTTC. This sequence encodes CASSPRPQSWADF.

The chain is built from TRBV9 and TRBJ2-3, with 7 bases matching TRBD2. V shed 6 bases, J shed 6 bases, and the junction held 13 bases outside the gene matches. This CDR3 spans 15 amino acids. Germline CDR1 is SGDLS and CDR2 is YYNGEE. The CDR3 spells CASTAGSGRTDTQYF. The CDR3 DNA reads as TGTGCCAGCACCGCGGGTAGCGGGCGGACGGATACGCAGTATTTT.

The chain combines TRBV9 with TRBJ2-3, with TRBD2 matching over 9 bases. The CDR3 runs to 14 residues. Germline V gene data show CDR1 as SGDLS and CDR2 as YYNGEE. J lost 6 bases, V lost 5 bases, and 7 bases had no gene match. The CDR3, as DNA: TGTGCCAGCAGTGACGCGGGAGGGATTGATACGCAGTATTTT. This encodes CASSDAGGIDTQYF.

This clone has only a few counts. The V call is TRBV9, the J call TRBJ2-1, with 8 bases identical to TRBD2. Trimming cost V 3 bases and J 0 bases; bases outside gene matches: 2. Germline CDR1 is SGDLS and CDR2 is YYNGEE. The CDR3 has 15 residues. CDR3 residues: CASSGSGSSYNEQFF. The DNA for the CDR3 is TGTGCCAGCAGCGGAAGCGGGAGCTCCTACAATGAGCAGTTCTTC.

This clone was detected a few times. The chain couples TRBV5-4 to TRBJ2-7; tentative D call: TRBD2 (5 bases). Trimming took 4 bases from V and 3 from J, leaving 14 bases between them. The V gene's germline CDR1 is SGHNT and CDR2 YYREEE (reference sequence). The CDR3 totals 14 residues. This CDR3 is CASSLQRRGYEQYF. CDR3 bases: TGTGCCAGCAGCCTTCAACGTCGGGGCTACGAGCAGTACTTC.

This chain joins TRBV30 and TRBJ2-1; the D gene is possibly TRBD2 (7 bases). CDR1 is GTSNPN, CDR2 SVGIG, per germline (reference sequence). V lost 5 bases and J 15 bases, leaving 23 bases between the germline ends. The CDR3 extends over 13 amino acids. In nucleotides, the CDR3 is TGTGCCTGGGTTTCGACAGCCCGGGGGGCATGGTTCTTC. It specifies CAWVSTARGAWFF.

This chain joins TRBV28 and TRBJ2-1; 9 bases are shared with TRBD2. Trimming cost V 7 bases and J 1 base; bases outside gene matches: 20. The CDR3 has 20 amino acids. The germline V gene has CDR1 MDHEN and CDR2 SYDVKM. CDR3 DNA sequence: TGTGCCAGCACCCCGCTAAGGCGCTCAGCGGGAGGTGGATCCTACAATGAGCAGTTCTTC. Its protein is CASTPLRRSAGGGSYNEQFF. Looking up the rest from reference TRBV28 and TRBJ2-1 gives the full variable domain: DVKVTQSSRYLVKRTGEKVFLECVQDMDHENMFWYRQDPGLGLRLIYFSYDVKMKEKGDIPEGYSVSREKKERFSLILESASTNQTSMYLCASTPLRRSAGGGSYNEQFFGPGTRLTVL.

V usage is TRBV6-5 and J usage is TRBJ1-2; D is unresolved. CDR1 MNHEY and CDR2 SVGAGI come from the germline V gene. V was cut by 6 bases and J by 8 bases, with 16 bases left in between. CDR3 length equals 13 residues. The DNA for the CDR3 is TGTGCCAGCAGACACCGGGATCCGGGGGGCTACACCTTC. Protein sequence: CASRHRDPGGYTF.

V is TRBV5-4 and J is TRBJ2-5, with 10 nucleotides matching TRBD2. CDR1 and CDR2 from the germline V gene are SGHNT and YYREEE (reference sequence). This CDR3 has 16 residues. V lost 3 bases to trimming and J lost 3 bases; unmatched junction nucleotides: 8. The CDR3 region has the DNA TGTGCCAGCAGCTCTGGTCGTAGCGGGGGGAAAGAGACCCAGTACTTC. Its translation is CASSSGRSGGKETQYF.

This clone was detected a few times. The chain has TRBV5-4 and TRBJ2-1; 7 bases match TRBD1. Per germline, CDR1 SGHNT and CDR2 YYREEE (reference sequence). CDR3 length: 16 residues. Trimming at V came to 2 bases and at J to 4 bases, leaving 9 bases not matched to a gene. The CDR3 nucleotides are TGTGCCAGCAGCTTACCTCCGGGACAGACTTACAATGAGCAGTTCTTC. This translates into CASSLPPGQTYNEQFF. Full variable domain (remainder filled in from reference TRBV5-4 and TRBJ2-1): ETGVTQSPTHLIKTRGQQVTLRCSSQSGHNTVSWYQQALGQGPQFIFQYYREEENGRGNFPPRFSGLQFPNYSSELNVNALELDDSALYLCASSLPPGQTYNEQFFGPGTRLTVL.

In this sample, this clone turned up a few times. The CDR3 DNA is TGTGCCAGTAGTTCTCGCGGACAGGGGGCTATCGAGCAGTACTTC. Protein product: CASSSRGQGAIEQYF. The V and J genes are TRBV19 and TRBJ2-7; the match to TRBD1 covers 11 bases. Germline V CDR1 and CDR2: LNHDA, SQIVND (reference sequence). The CDR3 runs 15 residues. The V segment lost 5 bases and the J segment 6 bases; nucleotides outside the gene matches: 9.

CDR3 bases: TGTGCCAGCAGCTCGCCGGGACAGTCACCCGAGCAGTACTTC. Amino acid sequence: CASSSPGQSPEQYF. V usage is TRBV7-8 and J usage is TRBJ2-7, with 7 bases lining up with TRBD1. CDR1 is SGHVS, CDR2 FQNEAQ, per germline. V lost 4 bases and J lost 6; bases outside the gene matches: 9. The CDR3 loop spans 14 amino acids.